This T cell receptor (beta chain) emerged from a study of blood T cells in healthy people across ages. A second 7 to 11 cycle PCR used barcoded and J-beta primers. Each CDR3 protein gets one entry after TCRdb re-called the 5' RACE reads with MiXCR. Of around 800,000 distinct CDR3 sequences detected, 40% to 50% appear once; the ten largest clones hold about a fifth. Trimming left V 2 bases short and J 5 bases short, with 16 bases between. The germline gives CDR1 SGHRS, CDR2 YFSETQ. The CDR3 runs 16 residues. The source is a man between 60 and 75 years old in good health. The material sequenced was blood. The chain employs TRBV5-1 and TRBJ1-4; D unresolved. The CDR3, as DNA: TGCGCCAGCAGCTTTCGCGGGGAGACTGAGAATGAAAAACTGTTTTTT. Protein: CASSFRGETENEKLFF. Drawing the rest from reference TRBV5-1 and TRBJ1-4, the complete variable domain is KAGVTQTPRYLIKTRGQQVTLSCSPISGHRSVSWYQQTPGQGLQFLFEYFSETQRNKGNFPGRFSGRQFSNSRSEMNVSTLELGDSALYLCASSFRGETENEKLFFGSGTQLSVL.